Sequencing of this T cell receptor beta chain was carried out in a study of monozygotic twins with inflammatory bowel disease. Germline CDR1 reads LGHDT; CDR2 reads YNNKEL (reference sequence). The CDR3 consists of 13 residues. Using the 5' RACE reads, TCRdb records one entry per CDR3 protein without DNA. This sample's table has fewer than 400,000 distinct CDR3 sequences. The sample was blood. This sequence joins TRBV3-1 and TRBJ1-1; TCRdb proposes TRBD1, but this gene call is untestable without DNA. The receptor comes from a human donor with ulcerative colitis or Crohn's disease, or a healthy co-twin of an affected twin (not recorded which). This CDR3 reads CASSHASRAEAFF. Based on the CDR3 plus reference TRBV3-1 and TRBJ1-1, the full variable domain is DTAVSQTPKYLVTQMGNDKSIKCEQNLGHDTMYWYKQDSKKFLKIMFSYNNKELIINETVPNRFSPKSPDKAHLNLHINSLELGDSAVYFCASSHASRAEAFFGQGTRLTVV.